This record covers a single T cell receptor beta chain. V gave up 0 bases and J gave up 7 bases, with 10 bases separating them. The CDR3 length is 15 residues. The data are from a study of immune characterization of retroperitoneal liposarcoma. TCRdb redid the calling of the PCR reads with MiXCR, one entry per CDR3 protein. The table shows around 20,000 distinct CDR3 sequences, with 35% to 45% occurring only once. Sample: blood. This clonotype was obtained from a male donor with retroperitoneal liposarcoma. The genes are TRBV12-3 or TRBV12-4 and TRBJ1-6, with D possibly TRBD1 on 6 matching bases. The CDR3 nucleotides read TGTGCCAGCAGTTTAGCGTGGGGGCTAAATTCACCCCTCCACTTT. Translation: CASSLAWGLNSPLHF.